This TCR beta chain was captured in a study of graft-versus-host responses after intestinal transplantation (dated by TCRdb to the early 2020s). General notes on the study: The transplants that recipients got were multivisceral, liver-intestinal, or isolated intestinal. Every recipient was given anti-thymocyte globulin induction, then maintenance tacrolimus and steroids for roughly 3 years. After intestinal transplantation, graft-versus-host and host-versus-graft alloreactive T cell clones were followed in the graft, circulation and bone marrow using bulk TCR-beta CDR3 sequencing. Alloreactive clones were identified by sequencing pre-transplant mixed lymphocyte reaction products and comparing these products with unstimulated pre-transplant donor and recipient T cells. The cohort enrolled about two dozen intestinal transplant recipients including one retransplant, and 3 patients lacking pretransplant specimens were excluded. Donor T cell macrochimerism was defined as a peak of at least 4% donor T cells among recipient peripheral blood mononuclear cells. Instead of going to the commercial service, samples from a few later patients were sequenced in-house on an Illumina MiSeq and processed with MiXCR.

The research as a whole found: GvH clones were detected in recipient bone marrow, and some of these GvH clones were observed earlier in ileal mucosa or blood, consistent with an intestinal mucosal origin. High GvH to HvG T cell clonal ratios were observed in the allografts of patients with donor T cell macrochimerism. The relatively low number and heterogeneity of intestinal transplant patients limited the conclusions. Peak levels of circulating GvH clones were associated with declines in HvG clones early after transplant.

A word on this clone: Its binding antigen is unknown. No base-level quality is on record; no much larger clone is a single base apart.

The library was obtained by the immunoSEQ multiplex PCR assay. Adaptive Biotechnologies carried out high-throughput TCR-beta CDR3 sequencing of genomic DNA for most patients. Per the authors' processing: TCR sequencing data were retrieved from Adaptive's ImmunoSEQ software for some 19 patients, whereas a few other patients were processed with MiXCR and VDJtools. Because the origin of CDR3 nucleotide sequences shared between donor and recipient could not be assigned, those sequences were removed. To be classed as alloreactive, a clone needed at least 2-fold expansion over unstimulated cells and a minimum CFSE-low frequency of 0.002% (template counts) or 0.001% (read counts). A clone was considered mappable if detected in the sequenced pre-transplant spleen, lymph node, or MLR CFSE-low populations of the donor or recipient. The cumulative frequency of alloreactive clones was calculated as a percentage of all sequences, weighted by copy number. Sourced from immuneACCESS, this table was stored by TCRdb with only in-frame sequences that have V and J called. A share of the clones is absent; for the studies checked, an unresolved V gene accounts for under half, and the remainder has no known explanation. V, J and clone size derive from that table, while D and trimming were established from the DNA sequence. The sample has about 30,000 clones on record, approximately 93% of them singletons. The ten largest account for approximately 0.77% of the sample.

V gives up 11 bases and J gives up 2 bases, and the segment between their germline ends measures 13 bases. From the cysteine through the phenylalanine, the CDR3 covers 14 amino acids. The retained sequence is limited to the CDR3, 42 bases, with the frame set at the first base. Looking up the germline V gene yields CDR1 MDHEN and CDR2 SYDVKM. In the first month after transplant, blood samples were collected up to 4 times, and after that at least monthly when available. This sequence uses TRBV28 and TRBJ1-6; the D gene is not confidently resolved. The specimen was PBMCs, collected roughly 68 days after intestinal transplant. This receptor was taken from a human patient who received an intestinal transplant, so some T cells may come from the graft donor. Here is the DNA: TGTGCCTGGGGTAATCGCCCCTATAATTCACCCCTCCACTTT. This encodes CAWGNRPYNSPLHF.